The present T cell receptor (beta chain) was sequenced within a study of CD8+ T cells in alopecia areata. Treatment reported: oral pan-JAK inhibitor, 5-10 mg twice daily. From alopecia areata patients, lesional scalp punch biopsies and peripheral blood were collected. In each case, RNA was isolated and then reverse transcribed into cDNA as the sequencing template. Using immunoSEQ multiplex PCR, the repertoire was profiled, and TCRdb retains in-frame clones only, with some absent. This sample has under 200,000 clones, with about 60% found just once. Germline CDR1 and CDR2: MNHEY and SVGAGI. CDR3 length: 14 residues. The V gene lost 6 bases and the J gene lost 2 bases, with 11 bases spanning the gap.

This TCR was recovered from a human donor with alopecia areata. This chain links TRBV6-5 with TRBJ1-3, with D maybe TRBD1 (6 bases). This specimen consisted of CD4+ T cells sorted from blood, obtained at week 24, from a patient treated with tofacitinib. The CDR3 DNA follows: TGTGCCAGCAGAACGGGGGCAGCTGGAAACACCATATATTTT. Its translation: CASRTGAAGNTIYF.